The 7 T cell receptor beta chains given below trace back to one sample, sequenced in a study of monozygotic twins with inflammatory bowel disease. Reprocessing the 5' RACE reads, TCRdb reports a single entry for every CDR3 protein and omits DNA. The sample data list approximately 330,000 distinct CDR3 sequences. Input material: blood. The source of these receptors is a human donor with ulcerative colitis or Crohn's disease, or a healthy co-twin of an affected twin (not recorded which).

J is TRBJ1-2 and V is TRBV20-1; TCRdb outputs TRBD1, but without DNA this stays unchecked. The germline V gene has CDR1 DFQATT and CDR2 SNEGSKA (reference sequence). The CDR3 is 14 amino acids. This chain's CDR3 is CSATMTGGKDGYTF.

The rearrangement uses TRBV24-1 and TRBJ2-7. The CDR3 extends over 13 amino acids. The V gene's germline CDR1 is KGHDR and CDR2 SFDVKD. Here the CDR3 reads CATSTDHTYEQYF.

The gene calls are TRBV5-4 and TRBJ2-1; TCRdb names TRBD1, which stays unverified in the absence of DNA. Germline CDR1 and CDR2: SGHNT and YYREEE (reference sequence). The CDR3 contains 13 residues. The CDR3 loop is CASSLQTGQEQFF. The whole variable domain, filled in from reference TRBV5-4 and TRBJ2-1, reads ETGVTQSPTHLIKTRGQQVTLRCSSQSGHNTVSWYQQALGQGPQFIFQYYREEENGRGNFPPRFSGLQFPNYSSELNVNALELDDSALYLCASSLQTGQEQFFGPGTRLTVL.

The V and J genes are TRBV5-1 and TRBJ1-2; the TCRdb D gene call, TRBD1, has no DNA to confirm it. From germline, CDR1 is SGHRS and CDR2 YFSETQ. The CDR3 extends over 13 amino acids. This chain's CDR3 is CASSQQDFYGYTF.

The J gene is TRBJ2-1, the V gene TRBV7-9; there is no DNA to check the TCRdb D call of TRBD1. The CDR3 covers 12 residues. Per germline, CDR1 SEHNR and CDR2 FQNEAQ (reference sequence). The CDR3: CASSGWDREEFF.

The chain's CDR3 is CASSLASDRNEQFF. This chain links TRBV5-1 with TRBJ2-1; with no DNA, the TCRdb D assignment of TRBD1 cannot be verified. There are 14 residues in the CDR3. Looked up from germline, CDR1 is SGHRS and CDR2 is YFSETQ.

The chain has TRBV6-2 or TRBV6-3 and TRBJ2-2; there is no DNA to check the TCRdb D call of TRBD2. Germline-derived CDR1 and CDR2 are MNHEY and SVGEGT. CDR3 length equals 16 residues. This CDR3 is CASSYGTGLATGELFF.